Listed below are T cell receptor beta chains from one sample, sequenced in a study of blood T cell repertoires in COVID-19. Clones were sequenced by immunoSEQ multiplex PCR, and TCRdb holds only the in-frame ones, with some missing. The sample lists approximately 44,000 clones, approximately 89% occurring once. Source material: peripheral blood. The source of these receptors is an elderly woman with acute or convalescent COVID-19. Both conserved end residues are part of each CDR3. Fields, in order: V gene, D gene, clone size, J gene, CDR3 DNA, CDR3 protein. D genes are given only for firm matches. Expanded clones get a size class; other rows say once, few or many, or leave the size out.

>TRBV30|TRBD2|.|TRBJ2-5
TGTGCCGGATGCCGACCAGCGGGGGAAGGGACCCAGTACTTC
CAGCRPAGEGTQYF
>TRBV4-1|TRBD1|once|TRBJ1-4
TGCGCCAGCAGCACCGGGACAGGGGCTGAAAAACTGTTTTTT
CASSTGTGAEKLFF
>TRBV19|.|once|TRBJ2-2
TGTGCCAGTAGTATAGTACGGGGGGCGGACGGGGAGCTGTTTTTT
CASSIVRGADGELFF
>TRBV5-4|.|.|TRBJ2-3
TGTGCCAGCAGCTTCTCGACAGATACGCAGTATTTT
CASSFSTDTQYF
>TRBV18|TRBD2|few|TRBJ2-3
TGTGCCAGCTCACCTGGGACTAGCGGTAGCACAGATACGCAGTATTTT
CASSPGTSGSTDTQYF
>TRBV7-2|TRBD2|.|TRBJ2-2
TGTGCCAGCAGCGGACTAGCGGGGTCCCGGGGCACCGGGGAGCTGTTTTTT
CASSGLAGSRGTGELFF
>TRBV4-1|.|.|TRBJ1-2
TGCGCCAGCAGCCAAGAGGGGCACCCGTCCAGCTACACCTTC
CASSQEGHPSSYTF
>TRBV6-5|TRBD1|.|TRBJ1-1
TGTGCCAGCAGCCCGGGACAGCAGAACACTGAAGCTTTCTTT
CASSPGQQNTEAFF
>TRBV10-3|.|.|TRBJ2-1
TGTGCCATCAGTGGAGACAGATACAATGAGCAGTTCTTC
CAISGDRYNEQFF
>TRBV18|TRBD1|.|TRBJ1-1
TGTGCCAGCTCACTCGACAGGGGGGCTGAAGCTTTCTTT
CASSLDRGAEAFF
>TRBV3-1/TRBV3-2|.|.|TRBJ2-5
TGTGCCAGCAGCCTCCTAAGGGCAGGGATGGCAGGGATGGAGACCCAGTACTTC
CASSLLRAGMAGMETQYF
>TRBV3-1/TRBV3-2|TRBD1|.|TRBJ1-6
TGTGCCAGCAGAGCACAGGGGGCGGGTTCACCCCTCCACTTT
CASRAQGAGSPLHF
>TRBV10-3|TRBD2|.|TRBJ2-3
TGTGCCATCAGTGAGAGAGTAGCGGGGGCCGGGGCAGATACGCAGTATTTT
CAISERVAGAGADTQYF
>TRBV2|TRBD1|once|TRBJ1-5
TGTGCCAGCAGTCCCGGGACAGGGGATCAGCCCCAGCATTTT
CASSPGTGDQPQHF
>TRBV19|.|.|TRBJ2-1
TGTGCCAGTACCCCTGCGCGGCACGGCCAGAATGAGCAGTTCTTC
CASTPARHGQNEQFF
>TRBV7-8|TRBD1|.|TRBJ2-3
TGTGCCAGCAGCCTGGACAGGTCAGATACGCAGTATTTT
CASSLDRSDTQYF
>TRBV19|TRBD1|many|TRBJ2-3
TGTGCCAGTAGTATAGCACAGGGGGACCGCACAGATACGCAGTATTTT
CASSIAQGDRTDTQYF
>TRBV7-2|.|.|TRBJ1-3
TGTGCCAGCAGCTTAGGACCGGAGTACACCATATATTTT
CASSLGPEYTIYF
>TRBV7-2|TRBD1|.|TRBJ1-6
TGTGCCAGCAGCTTGGACAGGGGTGGGAATTCACCCCTCCACTTT
CASSLDRGGNSPLHF
>TRBV2|.|.|TRBJ1-2
TGTGCCAGCAGTACTGACCAGGGCTATGGCTACACCTTC
CASSTDQGYGYTF
>TRBV6-5|TRBD2|.|TRBJ2-3
TGTGCTACGGGGTTAGCGGGGGCCCCAGATACGCAGTATTTT
CATGLAGAPDTQYF
>TRBV6-5|TRBD2|.|TRBJ2-5
TGTGCCAGCAGCTTCACTAGCGGCCCTCAAGAGACCCAGTACTTC
CASSFTSGPQETQYF
>TRBV19|TRBD1|few|TRBJ1-1
TGTGCCAGTAGTATAGGGGCAGGGGGAATGACTGAAGCTTTCTTT
CASSIGAGGMTEAFF
>TRBV3-1/TRBV3-2|.|.|TRBJ1-1
TGTGCCAGCAGCCCCCTCGGGCAGGGGAGATGGAACACTGAAGCTTTCTTT
CASSPLGQGRWNTEAFF
>TRBV2|.|.|TRBJ1-6
TGTGCCAGCAGTGAAGGTTTGACAGGTGATAATTCACCCCTCCACTTT
CASSEGLTGDNSPLHF
>TRBV4-1|.|.|TRBJ2-6
TGCGCCAGCAGCCGCCTTAAGACACAGCAAATCTCTGGGGCCAACGTCCTGACTTTC
CASSRLKTQQISGANVLTF
>TRBV4-1|.|few|TRBJ1-1
TGCGCCAGCAGCCAAGGGACCGACAGACCGGCCGGCTTTCACACTGAAGCTTTCTTT
CASSQGTDRPAGFHTEAFF
>TRBV19|TRBD1|.|TRBJ2-6
TGTGCCAGTAGTATTCAGGGGGTAACCTCTGGGGCCAACGTCCTGACTTTC
CASSIQGVTSGANVLTF
>TRBV11-2|TRBD2|.|TRBJ2-3
TGTGCCAGCAGCTCCCAGGGACTAGCGGGGGCCACAGATACGCAGTATTTT
CASSSQGLAGATDTQYF
>TRBV6-5|.|.|TRBJ1-2
TGTGCCAGCAGTTACCCCCTAGCCGGCTATGGCTACACCTTC
CASSYPLAGYGYTF
>TRBV7-9|.|.|TRBJ2-1
TGTGCCAGCAGCTTCCCTCCCAATGAGCAGTTCTTC
CASSFPPNEQFF
>TRBV7-9|.|once|TRBJ2-7
TGTGCCAGCAGCTTAACGTCAGGGTACCCTAACGAGCAGTACTTC
CASSLTSGYPNEQYF
>TRBV11-2|TRBD2|.|TRBJ2-3
TGTGCCAGCAGCTTCAATTGGGCTAGCGGGGGGATGAGGTATTTT
CASSFNWASGGMRYF
>TRBV10-2|TRBD1|.|TRBJ1-2
TGCGCCAGCAGCGCCGACAGGGGTAACTATGGCTACACCTTC
CASSADRGNYGYTF
>TRBV9|TRBD2|.|TRBJ2-3
TGTGCCAGCAGCGTAGGAGGCGGGGGGGCCTATACGCAGTATTTT
CASSVGGGGAYTQYF
>TRBV12-3/TRBV12-4|.|.|TRBJ1-1
TGTGCCAGCAGTGGACAGATGAACACTGAAGCTTTCTTT
CASSGQMNTEAFF
>TRBV6-5|.|once|TRBJ1-3
TGTGCCAGCCTTTCGCGGGCTGGAAACACCATATATTTT
CASLSRAGNTIYF
>TRBV5-1|.|.|TRBJ1-2
TGCGCCAGCAGCCTAAACACAGGGAGCCCCTATGGCTACACCTTC
CASSLNTGSPYGYTF
>TRBV12-3/TRBV12-4|.|few|TRBJ1-6
TGTGCCACCCTTGACTTAATGGGTTCACCCCTCCACTTT
CATLDLMGSPLHF
>TRBV5-1|.|.|TRBJ2-7
TGCGCCAGCAGCTTGGTGGCAGGGAGGGAGCAGTACTTC
CASSLVAGREQYF
>TRBV9|.|.|TRBJ1-3
TGTGCCAGCAGCGTAGGCAGCTCTGGAAACACCATATATTTT
CASSVGSSGNTIYF
>TRBV4-1|TRBD2|few|TRBJ2-5
TGCGCCAGCAGCCAAGTGAATAAGGGACTAGCGGGAGAAAACCAAGAGACCCAGTACTTC
CASSQVNKGLAGENQETQYF
>TRBV18|.|.|TRBJ2-2
TGTGCCAGCTCACCGCGCGGGAACACCGGGGAGCTGTTTTTT
CASSPRGNTGELFF
>TRBV23-1|.|.|TRBJ1-4
TGCGCCAGCAGTCAGGCCCAGGACAGTGTAGAGGAAAAACTGTTTTTT
CASSQAQDSVEEKLFF
>TRBV6-2/TRBV6-3|.|.|TRBJ2-3
TGTGCCAGCCGCCCCGGGGGGCCGGATACGCAGTATTTT
CASRPGGPDTQYF
>TRBV3-1/TRBV3-2|.|few|TRBJ1-1
TGTGCCAGCAGTCACTCAGGGCTTAACACTGAAGCTTTCTTT
CASSHSGLNTEAFF